This T cell receptor beta chain was sequenced for a study of cytotoxic CD8 clonotypes in ibrutinib-treated CLL. Study-level background: Responses: some 25 partial, 2 complete; after median roughly 68 months, about 15 stayed remitted, some twelve progressed. Once treatment had gone on for a median of around 11 months, range 6 to 36, response samples were drawn.

This CDR3 is 13 amino acids long. Germline-derived CDR1 and CDR2 are SGHRS and YFSETQ. V was clipped by 6 bases and J by 7 bases; unmatched bases: 7. Findings of the study overall: Clonality (at baseline) was higher than in age-matched healthy donors and tracked circulating CD8+ T-cell counts. Clonality rose at ibrutinib response, held steady in sustained remission, and fell toward baseline at progression.

This clone occurred a few times. Its specificity is not known. TCRdb's copy holds only in-frame clones and misses some; the assay was immunoSEQ multiplex PCR. Of tens of thousands of clones in the sample, over 60% were seen once. This clonotype originated in a human donor with chronic lymphocytic leukemia. Specimen: PBMCs, collected after 12 months of ibrutinib treatment. The V gene is TRBV5-1, the J gene TRBJ2-1, with 7 bases fitting TRBD2. The CDR3 loop reads CASMAGAGNEQFF. The CDR3 DNA reads as TGCGCCAGCATGGCGGGAGCGGGGAATGAGCAGTTCTTC. The full variable domain, its missing parts supplied by reference TRBV5-1 and TRBJ2-1, is KAGVTQTPRYLIKTRGQQVTLSCSPISGHRSVSWYQQTPGQGLQFLFEYFSETQRNKGNFPGRFSGRQFSNSRSEMNVSTLELGDSALYLCASMAGAGNEQFFGPGTRLTVL.